This T cell receptor (beta chain) was retrieved from a study of blood T cell repertoires in COVID-19 (dated by TCRdb to 2018 to 2020). Background for the entire study: The collaborator samples originated in the United States, Italy and Spain and spanned the acute and convalescent phases of COVID-19. The material from the prospective study consisted of cDNA or gDNA derived from T cells, B-cell-depleted T cells, or PBMCs. The dataset comprised deeply sampled blood TCRbeta repertoires from subjects exposed to, actively infected with, or recovered from COVID-19. The repertoires were released in a freely available public database meant as a resource for research on the immune response to SARS-CoV-2. The samples were drawn from the first 160 participants of the ongoing ImmuneRACE study and from 1,254 subjects provided by 6 global collaborators. The sample metadata nearly always contained a de-identified subject ID, COVID-19 status, age in years and sex. Where HLA class I and class II types were available, the types were taken from metadata supplied by the sample provider, not from assay-based typing.

The CDR3 starts with the cysteine, ends with the phenylalanine, and has 15 residues. Left in the record is the CDR3 DNA by itself, 45 bases read in frame from the first base. V is pruned by 4 bases and J by 0 bases, leaving 5 bases of the junction without a gene match. The germline V gene sets CDR1 to SNHLY and CDR2 to FYNNEI. Collaborating institutions collected whole blood in K2EDTA tubes following their own protocols. For TCRbeta analysis, collaborators shipped samples in one of three forms: frozen whole blood, isolated PBMCs, or DNA extracted from either of those sample types. This clone was recorded once. The specificity of this receptor is unknown. Base qualities are not provided; no much larger clone lies one nucleotide away. Beyond this particular receptor, the publication reports: The quantity of clinical and demographic metadata differed by source and by participant and was supplied without curation.

The immunoSEQ Assay, a bias-controlled multiplex PCR, was used to amplify TCRbeta CDR3 regions from genomic DNA. In the source study's methods: The number of nucleated cells in each sample was estimated from the amplification of reference gene primers within the assay. Sequence reads were collapsed and filtered to measure the absolute abundance of every unique TCRbeta CDR3 rearrangement. For each sample, productive Simpson clonality was calculated as the square root of Simpson's diversity index across productive rearrangements. Here the immuneACCESS table is served through TCRdb, limited to in-frame sequences with V and J called. Missing clones are a known gap in these copies; in checked studies unresolved V genes cover under half, and the rest lacks a known reason. The V and J calls and the clone size are those of that table, but D and trimming were determined from the DNA. The sample table contains around 190,000 clones; only one count was recorded for 75% to 90% of them. The ten largest clonotypes hold around 1.1% of the sample.

The TCR sequence derives from a man aged 30 to 39 with acute or convalescent COVID-19. Sample: peripheral blood. The chain uses TRBV2 and TRBJ1-1, with 7 bases aligning to TRBD1. The nucleotides read TGTGCCAGCAGTGGGTGGGACAGCATGAACACTGAAGCTTTCTTT. Its product reads: CASSGWDSMNTEAFF.